Below, 28 T cell receptor beta chains from the same sample are listed, as sequenced in a study of OX40 agonist ivuxolimab in advanced cancers. Assay used: immunoSEQ multiplex PCR; TCRdb lists only in-frame clones, some missing. The sample carries around 68,000 clones, roughly nine tenths recorded once. This specimen consisted of CD4+ or CD8+ T cells sorted from blood, obtained in a trial of the OX40 agonist ivuxolimab. The receptors derive from an adult with an advanced solid tumor such as melanoma, head and neck, liver or kidney cancer.

The chain combines TRBV19 with TRBJ2-7; 7 positions match TRBD1. V lost 5 bases to trimming and J lost 2 bases; unmatched junction nucleotides: 6. This CDR3 has 14 residues. Germline assignment: CDR1 LNHDA and CDR2 SQIVND (reference sequence). In nucleotides, the CDR3 is TGTGCCAGTAGTCCAAGGGACAGTACCTACGAGCAGTACTTC. Translation: CASSPRDSTYEQYF.

This clone appeared a few times. A read error may account for a junction end that differs from germline. V gene TRBV23-1 combines with J gene TRBJ2-7; no clear D gene. TRBV23-1 is filed as an ORF, its function uncertain. This CDR3 spans 8 amino acids. CDR3 coding DNA: TGCGCCAGCAGTCAACCCCTCTTC. Its translation: CASSQPLF.

This clone was detected once. In DNA form, the CDR3 reads TGCGCCAGCAGCTTGGTTGAGGGCCCTAGCTCCTACAATGAGCAGTTCTTC. Encoded protein: CASSLVEGPSSYNEQFF. The V gene is TRBV5-1, the J gene TRBJ2-1; D perhaps matches TRBD2 (5 bases). Germline values: CDR1 SGHRS, CDR2 YFSETQ. There are 17 residues in the CDR3. The V end lost 0 bases, the J end lost 0 bases, and 13 bases lay between the germline ends.

With regard to this clone: Other DNA sequences within the sample encode an identical CDR3. The rearrangement uses TRBV6-5 and TRBJ2-3; possibly TRBD2 for D (5 bases). CDR3 size: 14 residues. Trimming stripped 0 bases from V and 3 bases from J, with 7 bases between. From germline, CDR1 is MNHEY and CDR2 SVGAGI. CDR3 sequence: CASSYSGRTDTQYF. The CDR3 region has the DNA TGTGCCAGCAGTTACTCGGGGAGAACAGATACGCAGTATTTT.

This clone was counted between two and nine times. This sample also contains other DNA sequences that code for the same CDR3. V and J are TRBV5-1 and TRBJ2-3, with 10 nucleotides matching TRBD2. The germline gives CDR1 SGHRS, CDR2 YFSETQ. The CDR3 covers 15 residues. Trimming at V came to 2 bases and at J to 3 bases, leaving 3 bases not matched to a gene. The CDR3 here is CASSFASGRTDTQYF. The DNA for the CDR3 is TGCGCCAGCAGCTTTGCTAGCGGGAGAACAGATACGCAGTATTTT.

The rearrangement uses TRBV7-9 and TRBJ2-7; TRBD1 aligns across 11 bases. V trimming: 6 bases; J trimming: 2 bases; junction bases outside the gene matches: 6. The CDR3 extends over 15 amino acids. Per the germline V gene, CDR1 is SEHNR and CDR2 is FQNEAQ (reference sequence). The CDR3 reads CASSRGQGATYEQYF. Written as DNA, the CDR3 is TGTGCCAGCAGTCGAGGACAGGGGGCTACCTACGAGCAGTACTTC.

In this sample, this clone turned up once. The rearrangement links TRBV6-5 to TRBJ1-4; TRBD1 might be the D (6 bases). Trimming removed 2 bases at V and 3 bases at J, with 10 bases between. CDR1 is MNHEY and CDR2 is SVGAGI in the germline V gene. The CDR3 extends over 15 amino acids. CDR3 coding DNA: TGTGCCAGCAGTTACACAGGGCAGCCTAATGAAAAACTGTTTTTT. Its protein is CASSYTGQPNEKLFF.

The V and J genes are TRBV2 and TRBJ1-3; D remains ambiguous. Trimming shortened V by 3 bases and J by 0 bases, and 9 bases separated the two germline ends. The length of the CDR3 is 15 residues. Germline V lookup: CDR1 SNHLY, CDR2 FYNNEI. The DNA for the CDR3 is TGTGCCAGCAGTGACGCAGTTTTCTCTGGAAACACCATATATTTT. Its translation: CASSDAVFSGNTIYF.

The chain carries TRBV7-6 and TRBJ1-4; 9 bases are a match to TRBD1. The CDR3 is made up of 16 amino acids. Germline lookup yields CDR1 SGHVS and CDR2 FNYEAQ. The junction had 18 bases not matched to a gene; V was cut back by 4 bases and J by 15 bases. This CDR3 reads CASSSLPGQGMKELFF. CDR3 DNA: TGTGCCAGCAGCTCGCTACCGGGACAGGGAATGAAAGAGTTGTTTTTT.

V gene TRBV19 combines with J gene TRBJ2-3; D is perhaps TRBD1 or TRBD2 (8 bases each). Per germline, CDR1 LNHDA and CDR2 SQIVND (reference sequence). The CDR3 is 16 residues long. V gave up 5 bases and J gave up 5 bases, with 20 bases separating them. Here the CDR3 DNA reads TGTGCCAGTAGTGTTGACAGGGGACTAGTAGGAGATACGCAGTATTTT. It yields the protein CASSVDRGLVGDTQYF.

A single count supports this clone. The gene calls are TRBV14 and TRBJ1-3; D gene ambiguous. Germline loops: CDR1 SGHDN, CDR2 FVKESK. The CDR3 is 16 amino acids. The germline V and J ends were trimmed by 0 bases and 2 bases, with 11 bases remaining between them. CDR3 coding DNA: TGTGCCAGCAGCCAAGATCTTGGCAGGCCTGGAAACACCATATATTTT. It yields the protein CASSQDLGRPGNTIYF.

The chain links TRBV27 to TRBJ2-2; 13 bases fit TRBD2. J lost 1 base, V lost 2 bases, and 4 bases had no gene match. Germline-derived CDR1 and CDR2 are MNHEY and SMNVEV (reference sequence). The CDR3 loop spans 18 amino acids. The CDR3 loop reads CASSLRTSGSGNTGELFF. Written as DNA, the CDR3 is TGTGCCAGCAGTTTAAGGACTAGCGGGAGCGGGAACACCGGGGAGCTGTTTTTT.

The chain links TRBV7-6 to TRBJ1-2; the match to TRBD1 covers 9 bases. The germline CDR1 and CDR2 sequences are SGHVS and FNYEAQ. The trim removed 5 bases at V and 12 bases at J, leaving 16 bases unmatched. This CDR3 spans 15 amino acids. In nucleotides, the CDR3 is TGTGCCAGCAGCGTCCTACAGGGGGCCGTGTCGTGGAACACCTTC. Translated: CASSVLQGAVSWNTF. Based on the CDR3 plus reference TRBV7-6 and TRBJ1-2, the full variable domain is GAGVSQSPRYKVTKRGQDVALRCDPISGHVSLYWYRQALGQGPEFLTYFNYEAQQDKSGLPNDRFSAERPEGSISTLTIQRTEQRDSAMYRCASSVLQGAVSWNTFGSGTRLTVV.

The chain is built from TRBV27 and TRBJ2-1; weak D call: TRBD2 (6 bases). The CDR3 runs to 14 residues. Germline values: CDR1 MNHEY, CDR2 SMNVEV (reference sequence). V lost 6 bases and J lost 0, with 9 bases in between. CDR3 bases: TGTGCCAGCAGAGGCGGGAACTCCTACAATGAGCAGTTCTTC. The encoded protein is CASRGGNSYNEQFF.

J is TRBJ1-4 and V is TRBV28; D gene ambiguous. V dropped 3 bases and J dropped 11 bases, with 16 bases sitting between them. The germline gives CDR1 MDHEN, CDR2 SYDVKM. The CDR3 runs to 14 residues. CDR3 amino acids: CASSFGSRRGKLFF. The DNA for the CDR3 is TGTGCCAGCAGTTTCGGGAGCCGCCGTGGGAAACTGTTTTTT.

This clone turned up a few times. CDR3 protein: CASRKGTSGTYEQYF. CDR3 nucleotides: TGTGCCAGCAGAAAAGGGACTAGCGGAACCTACGAGCAGTACTTC. This chain uses TRBV27 with TRBJ2-7; TRBD2 agrees at 11 bases. The CDR3 has 15 amino acids. The germline gives CDR1 MNHEY, CDR2 SMNVEV (reference sequence). The trim removed 6 bases at V and 2 bases at J, leaving 6 bases unmatched.

V usage is TRBV10-3 and J usage is TRBJ1-5; D uncertain. CDR1 and CDR2 (germline): ENHRY, SYGVKD. The CDR3 loop spans 14 amino acids. V was trimmed by 6 bases and J by 2 bases, leaving 11 bases between them. CDR3 nucleotides: TGTGCCATCAGCGAGGGATTTGGCAATCAGCCCCAGCATTTT. Residues: CAISEGFGNQPQHF.

CDR3 sequence (DNA): TGTGCCAGCAGTGAACAACCAGGAGTGGAGTACAATGAGCAGTTCTTC. It translates to CASSEQPGVEYNEQFF. This chain links TRBV6-1 with TRBJ2-1; no clear D gene. Trimming removed 2 bases from V and 4 bases from J, with 15 bases in between. This CDR3 has 16 residues. CDR1 is MNHNS and CDR2 is SASEGT in the germline V gene.

The chain joins TRBV25-1 to TRBJ2-5; TRBD1 matches 10 bases. This CDR3 region has 14 residues. Germline CDR1 is MGHDK and CDR2 is SYGVNS. The V and J ends lost 6 bases and 5 bases, in that order; junction bases with no gene match: 6. The CDR3 nucleotides are TGTGCCAGCAGGGGGACAGGGGCGGAGGAGACCCAGTACTTC. Protein: CASRGTGAEETQYF. The full variable domain, with the rest looked up from reference TRBV25-1 and TRBJ2-5, is EADIYQTPRYLVIGTGKKITLECSQTMGHDKMYWYQQDPGMELHLIHYSYGVNSTEKGDLSSESTVSRIRTEHFPLTLESARPSHTSQYLCASRGTGAEETQYFGPGTRLLVL.

The rearrangement joins TRBV29-1 to TRBJ2-7; the match to TRBD1 covers 7 bases. Germline V lookup: CDR1 SQVTM, CDR2 ANQGSEA. This CDR3 is 15 amino acids long. The J segment lost 3 bases and the V segment lost 8 bases, leaving 16 bases of the junction unmatched. CDR3 nucleotides: TGCAGCACGTTGGGGGCCCGGGACAGCTTCTACGAGCAGTACTTC. Encoded protein: CSTLGARDSFYEQYF.

The chain combines TRBV25-1 with TRBJ2-3; D may be TRBD2 (5 bases). Germline V gene data show CDR1 as MGHDK and CDR2 as SYGVNS. The CDR3 length is 16 residues. V shed 1 base and J shed 0 bases, with 11 bases lying between them. Here the CDR3 reads CASSEWNSASTDTQYF. The CDR3 coding sequence is TGTGCCAGCAGTGAATGGAATAGCGCGAGCACAGATACGCAGTATTTT.

The chain employs TRBV30 and TRBJ1-5; D might be TRBD1 (6 bases). Germline V gene data show CDR1 as GTSNPN and CDR2 as SVGIG (reference sequence). The V gene lost 5 bases and the J gene lost 3 bases, with 14 bases spanning the gap. The CDR3 sequence is 14 residues long. The CDR3 coding sequence is TGTGCCTGGGGAAGGGGGACCCTCAATCAGCCCCAGCATTTT. It translates to CAWGRGTLNQPQHF.

This chain links TRBV27 with TRBJ2-7; no clear D. The CDR3 has 14 amino acids. V gave up 3 bases and J gave up 2 bases, with 11 bases separating them. Looked up from germline, CDR1 is MNHEY and CDR2 is SMNVEV (reference sequence). The CDR3 loop reads CASSFMSKPYEQYF. In DNA form, the CDR3 reads TGTGCCAGCAGTTTTATGTCGAAACCCTACGAGCAGTACTTC.

The chain uses TRBV18 and TRBJ2-2, with D possibly being TRBD2 (5 bases). V shed 4 bases and J shed 6 bases, with 6 bases lying between them. Germline V lookup: CDR1 KGHSH, CDR2 LQKENI. This CDR3 is built from 12 residues. CDR3 sequence reads: CASSRESGELFF. The CDR3 DNA sequence: TGTGCCAGCTCACGGGAGTCCGGGGAGCTGTTTTTT.

The chain recombines TRBV11-2 with TRBJ2-1, with TRBD2 matching 10 bases. Trimming took 5 bases from V and 3 from J; bases not matched to a gene: 7. CDR3 size: 16 residues. Per the germline V gene, CDR1 is SGHAT and CDR2 is FQNNGV. CDR3 coding DNA: TGTGCCAGCAGCCCCCGTGGGACTAGCGTCTACAATGAGCAGTTCTTC. Translated: CASSPRGTSVYNEQFF.

This chain joins TRBV6-1 and TRBJ2-7; no reliable D call. The V and J ends lost 4 bases and 3 bases respectively, with 13 bases between them. This CDR3 is 14 amino acids long. Germline CDR1 reads MNHNS; CDR2 reads SASEGT. The CDR3 coding sequence is TGTGCCAGCAGTGTAGGACCGATGGTCTACGAGCAGTACTTC. Encoded protein: CASSVGPMVYEQYF.

The V gene is TRBV28, the J gene TRBJ1-2, with 8 nucleotides matching TRBD1. This CDR3 is 16 amino acids long. V dropped 5 bases and J dropped 1; count of bases not matched to a gene: 9. Germline CDR1 is MDHEN and CDR2 is SYDVKM. The CDR3 DNA sequence: TGTGCCAGCAGTCCCACAGGGGGATTCGTTAACTATGGCTACACCTTC. It is translated as CASSPTGGFVNYGYTF.

This CDR3 is CASRTTAVGGYTF. In DNA, the CDR3 is TGTGCCAGCAGAACGACAGCTGTGGGGGGCTACACCTTC. The chain couples TRBV28 to TRBJ1-2, with D perhaps matching TRBD1 (5 bases). The V end lost 6 bases, the J end lost 8 bases, and 16 bases lay between the germline ends. This CDR3 contains 13 residues. CDR1 and CDR2 (germline): MDHEN, SYDVKM.